A selection of T cell receptor beta chains follows, all from one sample in a study. The data were produced by immunoSEQ multiplex PCR, yet TCRdb's version contains in-frame clones alone and is incomplete. The sample has nearly 70,000 clones, about 94% seen once. The source material was PBMCs. Receptors were obtained from a man aged 35 to 55 with rheumatoid arthritis. Both conserved end residues are part of each CDR3. A D gene is named only where the DNA matches it firmly. Clone size appears in some rows only: once, few, many, or a class for an expanded clone.

abundance	j_gene	d_gene	v_gene	CDR3aa	CDR3nt
.	TRBJ1-5	.	TRBV6-1	CASSETAKNQPQHF	TGTGCCAGCAGTGAGACAGCAAAGAATCAGCCCCAGCATTTT
.	TRBJ1-2	.	TRBV19	CASRGGDLNYGYTF	TGTGCCAGTAGAGGAGGAGATCTTAACTATGGCTACACCTTC
.	TRBJ2-3	.	TRBV6-2/TRBV6-3	CASSYGTTRSTDTQYF	TGTGCCAGCAGTTACGGGACGACTAGAAGCACAGATACGCAGTATTTT
once	TRBJ2-1	TRBD2	TRBV19	CATTSGRFNEQFF	TGTGCCACAACTAGCGGGAGGTTTAATGAGCAGTTCTTC
.	TRBJ2-7	TRBD1	TRBV4-2	CASSQDRTGGSYEQYF	TGTGCCAGCAGCCAAGACCGGACAGGGGGTTCCTACGAGCAGTACTTC
.	TRBJ1-6	.	TRBV15	CATSRDLGNSPLHF	TGTGCCACCAGCAGAGATTTGGGAAATTCACCCCTCCACTTT
.	TRBJ2-1	.	TRBV6-5	CASRSTSNEQFF	TGTGCCAGCAGGTCGACCTCCAATGAGCAGTTCTTC
.	TRBJ1-6	.	TRBV5-1	CASSVQDYNSPLHF	TGCGCCAGCAGCGTACAAGACTATAATTCACCCCTCCACTTT
.	TRBJ2-7	TRBD2	TRBV3-1/TRBV3-2	CASSPRTSGSLGYEQYF	TGTGCCAGCAGCCCTAGGACTAGCGGGAGTTTGGGCTACGAGCAGTACTTC
.	TRBJ1-2	.	TRBV3-1/TRBV3-2	CASSPLTVYGYTF	TGTGCCAGCAGCCCCTTGACAGTCTATGGCTACACCTTC
.	TRBJ2-5	TRBD2	TRBV3-1/TRBV3-2	CASSPLRTSGGAGETQYF	TGTGCCAGCAGCCCCCTAAGAACTAGCGGGGGGGCCGGAGAGACCCAGTACTTC
.	TRBJ1-1	.	TRBV3-1/TRBV3-2	CASTQVGGNTEAFF	TGTGCCAGCACCCAGGTCGGGGGAAACACTGAAGCTTTCTTT
.	TRBJ1-4	TRBD1	TRBV7-9	CASSLLPMDRGRHEKLFF	TGTGCCAGCAGCTTACTCCCTATGGACAGGGGAAGACATGAAAAACTGTTTTTT
.	TRBJ2-5	.	TRBV28	CASRRETQYF	TGTGCCAGCCGGAGGGAGACCCAGTACTTC
.	TRBJ1-2	TRBD1	TRBV5-4	CASSLDRGDNYGYTF	TGTGCCAGCAGCCTCGACAGGGGGGATAACTATGGCTACACCTTC
once	TRBJ2-1	TRBD2	TRBV24-1	CATSVSGGPSYNEQFF	TGTGCCACCAGTGTTAGCGGGGGTCCCTCCTACAATGAGCAGTTCTTC
.	TRBJ2-7	TRBD2	TRBV6-2/TRBV6-3	CASSYSSGRVKEQYF	TGTGCCAGCAGTTACTCTAGCGGGAGGGTCAAGGAGCAGTACTTC
.	TRBJ2-7	TRBD2	TRBV7-9	CASSWGSGRASYEQYF	TGTGCCAGCAGCTGGGGCAGCGGGAGAGCATCTTACGAGCAGTACTTC
.	TRBJ2-5	TRBD2	TRBV28	CASSSWTSGGQETQYF	TGTGCCAGCAGTTCTTGGACTAGCGGGGGGCAAGAGACCCAGTACTTC
.	TRBJ1-5	.	TRBV4-2	CASSQDLGASNQPQHF	TGTGCCAGCAGCCAAGATTTAGGGGCTAGCAATCAGCCCCAGCATTTT
.	TRBJ1-2	.	TRBV9	CASSVDRTHYGYTF	TGTGCCAGCAGCGTAGATAGGACACACTATGGCTACACCTTC
.	TRBJ2-1	.	TRBV9	CASSVGTGSYNEQFF	TGTGCCAGCAGCGTAGGGACGGGCTCCTACAATGAGCAGTTCTTC
few	TRBJ2-5	.	TRBV6-5	CASSYALDPETQYF	TGTGCCAGCAGTTACGCACTAGACCCCGAGACCCAGTACTTC
.	TRBJ1-6	.	TRBV5-6	CASSSRGGNSPLHF	TGTGCCAGCAGTTCCCGGGGGGGGAATTCACCCCTCCACTTT
.	TRBJ1-1	TRBD1	TRBV5-8	CASSREGTGPAPVMNTEAFF	TGTGCCAGCAGCCGGGAGGGGACAGGTCCCGCTCCTGTGATGAACACTGAAGCTTTCTTT
.	TRBJ1-1	.	TRBV11-2	CASNQAGTSSKFEAFF	TGTGCCAGCAATCAGGCGGGGACATCCAGTAAGTTTGAAGCTTTCTTT
.	TRBJ1-4	.	TRBV28	CASSFGGGGREKLFF	TGTGCCAGCAGTTTTGGGGGAGGGGGTCGTGAAAAACTGTTTTTT
.	TRBJ2-4	TRBD1	TRBV30	CAWSVGTGKYIQYF	TGTGCCTGGAGTGTGGGGACAGGGAAGTACATTCAGTACTTC
.	TRBJ1-1	.	TRBV2	CASTSFVEAFF	TGTGCCAGCACTTCCTTCGTCGAAGCTTTCTTT
.	TRBJ2-7	.	TRBV4-1	CASSRGQSSYEQYF	TGCGCCAGCAGCCGCGGACAGAGCTCCTACGAGCAGTACTTC
.	TRBJ2-7	TRBD2	TRBV19	CASSMEWLAGAYEQYF	TGTGCCAGTAGTATGGAGTGGCTAGCGGGAGCCTACGAGCAGTACTTC
.	TRBJ1-6	TRBD1	TRBV6-5	CASSSGQGFSPLHF	TGTGCCAGCAGTTCAGGACAGGGGTTTTCACCCCTCCACTTT
once	TRBJ2-1	.	TRBV6-5	CASSPGDTYNEQFF	TGTGCCAGCAGCCCGGGGGATACCTACAATGAGCAGTTCTTC
.	TRBJ2-7	.	TRBV30	CAWQTGTRWEQYF	TGTGCCTGGCAGACCGGGACACGCTGGGAGCAGTACTTC
once	TRBJ2-5	TRBD2	TRBV9	CASSPRTSGGPQETQYF	TGTGCCAGCAGCCCCCGGACTAGCGGGGGACCTCAAGAGACCCAGTACTTC
once	TRBJ1-1	TRBD1	TRBV7-9	CASSFNRGGAFF	TGTGCCAGCAGCTTCAACAGGGGGGGAGCTTTCTTT
.	TRBJ2-1	TRBD2	TRBV6-4	CASSDTGLAGVWEQFF	TGTGCCAGCAGTGATACGGGACTAGCGGGAGTTTGGGAGCAGTTCTTC
.	TRBJ1-1	.	TRBV30	CAWTAPGFDTEAFF	TGTGCCTGGACCGCGCCAGGGTTTGACACTGAAGCTTTCTTT
.	TRBJ2-1	.	TRBV29-1	CSVGAGYNEQFF	TGCAGCGTTGGGGCCGGCTACAATGAGCAGTTCTTC
.	TRBJ2-3	TRBD1	TRBV27	CASSPGTGLADTQYF	TGTGCCAGCAGCCCGGGGACAGGGCTGGCAGATACGCAGTATTTT
.	TRBJ1-4	.	TRBV18	CASSPWGEEKLFF	TGTGCCAGCTCACCATGGGGGGAAGAAAAACTGTTTTTT
.	TRBJ1-5	.	TRBV19	CASSRYRQPQHF	TGTGCCAGTAGTAGATATCGTCAGCCCCAGCATTTT
.	TRBJ2-7	.	TRBV5-1	CASSPPSYEQYF	TGCGCCAGCAGCCCCCCCTCCTACGAGCAGTACTTC
.	TRBJ2-1	TRBD2	TRBV2	CASRGTSSYNEQFF	TGTGCCAGCAGAGGGACTAGCAGCTACAATGAGCAGTTCTTC
.	TRBJ1-1	.	TRBV12-3/TRBV12-4	CASSLGENTEAFF	TGTGCCAGCAGTTTAGGGGAGAACACTGAAGCTTTCTTT
.	TRBJ1-1	.	TRBV6-6	CASSYSTVLGAFF	TGTGCCAGCAGTTACTCGACGGTCCTGGGAGCTTTCTTT
.	TRBJ2-4	.	TRBV7-6	CASSPGVGSKNIQYF	TGTGCCAGCAGCCCCGGCGTAGGATCCAAAAACATTCAGTACTTC
.	TRBJ1-1	.	TRBV19	CASSTPGRRNTEAFF	TGTGCCAGTAGTACCCCGGGACGCAGGAACACTGAAGCTTTCTTT
.	TRBJ2-7	.	TRBV6-5	CASSYSAGWADEQYF	TGTGCCAGCAGTTACTCAGCGGGCTGGGCGGACGAGCAGTACTTC
.	TRBJ2-5	TRBD2	TRBV27	CASSPAGGGETQYF	TGTGCCAGCAGCCCCGCGGGGGGAGGAGAGACCCAGTACTTC
.	TRBJ1-2	.	TRBV30	CAWSRDRAYGYTF	TGTGCCTGGTCCCGGGACCGAGCATATGGCTACACCTTC